The clone carrying this T cell receptor beta chain was observed many times. The sample originates from a study of HIV-infected patients and healthy controls. TCRdb recomputed calls from the 5' RACE reads with MiXCR, one row per CDR3 protein. The sample consists of about 64,000 distinct CDR3 sequences, about 19% of them appearing once. There are 13 residues in the CDR3. Germline V CDR1 and CDR2: WSHSY, SAAADI. The V gene lost 3 bases and the J gene lost 7 bases, with 9 bases spanning the gap. Sequencing used CD4+ T cells from blood. The chain uses TRBV10-2 and TRBJ2-2; maybe TRBD1 (6 bases). The sequence was obtained from a human donor in good health. The CDR3 DNA reads TGCGCCAGCAGTGAACAGGGTGGCGGGGAGCTGTTTTTT. Translating it yields CASSEQGGGELFF.